Sequencing of this TCR beta chain was carried out in a study of OX40 agonist ivuxolimab in advanced cancers. The method was immunoSEQ multiplex PCR; TCRdb's version includes in-frame clones alone and lacks a portion of them. The table shows tens of thousands of clones, with about 86% occurring only once. V lost 1 base to trimming and J lost 5 bases; unmatched junction nucleotides: 5. Germline loops: CDR1 SEHNR, CDR2 FQNEAQ (reference sequence). The CDR3 covers 15 residues. The chain uses TRBV7-9 and TRBJ2-1; the match to TRBD1 covers 7 bases. This clonotype was obtained from an adult with an advanced solid tumor such as melanoma, head and neck, liver or kidney cancer. The material was CD4+ or CD8+ T cells sorted from blood, obtained in a trial of the OX40 agonist ivuxolimab. This CDR3 is CASSLVTGENNEQFF. CDR3 DNA: TGTGCCAGCAGCTTAGTAACAGGGGAAAACAATGAGCAGTTCTTC.